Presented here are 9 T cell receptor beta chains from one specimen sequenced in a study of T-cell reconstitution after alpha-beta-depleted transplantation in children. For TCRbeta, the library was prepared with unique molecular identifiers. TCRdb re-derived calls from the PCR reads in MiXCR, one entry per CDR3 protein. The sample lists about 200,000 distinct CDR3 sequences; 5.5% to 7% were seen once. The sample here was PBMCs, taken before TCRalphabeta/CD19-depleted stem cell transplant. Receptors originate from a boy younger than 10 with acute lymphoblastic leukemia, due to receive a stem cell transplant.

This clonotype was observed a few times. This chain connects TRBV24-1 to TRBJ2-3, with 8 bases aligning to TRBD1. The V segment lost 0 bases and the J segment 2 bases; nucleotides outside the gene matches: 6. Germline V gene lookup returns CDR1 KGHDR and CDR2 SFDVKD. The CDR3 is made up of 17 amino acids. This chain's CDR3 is CATSDLLGGQDTDTQYF. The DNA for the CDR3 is TGTGCCACCAGTGATTTGTTGGGGGGACAGGACACAGATACGCAGTATTTT.

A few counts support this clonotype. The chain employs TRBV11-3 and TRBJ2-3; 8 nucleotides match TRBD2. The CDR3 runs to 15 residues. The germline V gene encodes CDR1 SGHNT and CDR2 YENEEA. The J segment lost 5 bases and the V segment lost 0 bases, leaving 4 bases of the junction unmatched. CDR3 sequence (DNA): TGTGCCAGCAGCTTAGATCCCAGCGGGGGAGATACGCAGTATTTT. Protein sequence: CASSLDPSGGDTQYF.

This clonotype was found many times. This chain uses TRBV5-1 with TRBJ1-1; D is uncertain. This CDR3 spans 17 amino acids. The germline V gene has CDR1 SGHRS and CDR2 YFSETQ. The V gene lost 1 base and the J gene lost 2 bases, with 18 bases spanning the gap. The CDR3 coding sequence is TGCGCCAGCAGCTTGCCTTGGCTAGGAGGGAGCAACACTGAAGCTTTCTTT. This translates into CASSLPWLGGSNTEAFF.

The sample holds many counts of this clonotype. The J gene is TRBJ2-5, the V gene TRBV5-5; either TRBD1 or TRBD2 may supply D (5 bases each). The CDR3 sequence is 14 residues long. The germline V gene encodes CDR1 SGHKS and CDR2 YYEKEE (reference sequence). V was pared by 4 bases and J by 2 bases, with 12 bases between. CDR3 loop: CASSPGTEQETQYF. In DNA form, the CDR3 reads TGTGCCAGCAGCCCCGGGACGGAGCAAGAGACCCAGTACTTC.

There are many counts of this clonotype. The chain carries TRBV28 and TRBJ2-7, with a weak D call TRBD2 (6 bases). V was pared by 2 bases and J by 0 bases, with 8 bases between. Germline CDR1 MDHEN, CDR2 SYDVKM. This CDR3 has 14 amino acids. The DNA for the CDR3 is TGTGCCAGCAGTTTAAGGGAGGACTCCTACGAGCAGTACTTC. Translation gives CASSLREDSYEQYF.

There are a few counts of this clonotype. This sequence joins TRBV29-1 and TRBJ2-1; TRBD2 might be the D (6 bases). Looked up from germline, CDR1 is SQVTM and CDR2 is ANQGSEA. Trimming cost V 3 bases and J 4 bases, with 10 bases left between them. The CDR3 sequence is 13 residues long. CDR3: CSVDSSGYNEQFF. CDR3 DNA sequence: TGCAGCGTTGATAGTAGCGGATACAATGAGCAGTTCTTC.

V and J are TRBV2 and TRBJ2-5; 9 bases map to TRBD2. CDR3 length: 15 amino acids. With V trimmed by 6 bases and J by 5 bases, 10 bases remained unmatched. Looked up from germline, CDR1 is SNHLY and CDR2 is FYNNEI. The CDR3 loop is CASSPPGLAGETQYF. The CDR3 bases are TGTGCCAGCAGCCCCCCGGGACTAGCAGGGGAGACCCAGTACTTC.

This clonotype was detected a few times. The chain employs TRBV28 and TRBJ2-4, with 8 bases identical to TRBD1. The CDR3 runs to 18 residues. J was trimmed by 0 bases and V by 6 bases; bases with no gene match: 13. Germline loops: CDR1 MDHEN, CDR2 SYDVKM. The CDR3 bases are TGTGCCAGCAGCCACGACAGGGGAGGCGGGCTAGCCAAAAACATTCAGTACTTC. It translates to CASSHDRGGGLAKNIQYF. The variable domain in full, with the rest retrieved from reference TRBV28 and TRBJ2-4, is DVKVTQSSRYLVKRTGEKVFLECVQDMDHENMFWYRQDPGLGLRLIYFSYDVKMKEKGDIPEGYSVSREKKERFSLILESASTNQTSMYLCASSHDRGGGLAKNIQYFGAGTRLSVL.

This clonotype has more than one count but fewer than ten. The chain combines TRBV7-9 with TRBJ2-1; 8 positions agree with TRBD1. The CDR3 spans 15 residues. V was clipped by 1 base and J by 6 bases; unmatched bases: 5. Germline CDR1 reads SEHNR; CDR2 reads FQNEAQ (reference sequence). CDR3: CASSLGTGPVNEQFF. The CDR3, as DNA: TGTGCCAGCAGCTTAGGGACAGGGCCGGTCAATGAGCAGTTCTTC.